A single sample is the source of the 16 T cell receptor beta chains below, sequenced in a study of regulatory T cells in long-lasting Graves disease (dated by TCRdb to 2020 to 2022). The library was generated by multiplex PCR. Sequencing relied on an Illumina HiSeq 4000. CDR3 regions were amplified by Arm-PCR with iRepertoire HTBI primers to construct TCR beta libraries. Clones were called with MiXCR by TCRdb after fastp trimmed the public reads at Q25, and only in-frame beta chains were retained. Each entry is one CDR3 protein sequence, shown with its most common DNA and genes. This sample gives a few hundred thousand distinct CDR3 sequences in total; around 23% of them show up just once. The ten largest clonotypes hold roughly a quarter of the sample. The time point label corresponds to: persistent/refractory GD, antithyroid drugs over 5 years with positive TRAb. RNA was extracted from PBMCs in TRIzol for both TCR sequencing and RNA sequencing.

The sequenced sample was peripheral blood mononuclear cells (PBMCs), obtained when the disease was refractory, from a patient treated with antithyroid drugs. The receptor set was obtained from a woman in her forties with Graves disease. Donor details come from another sample of the same person, matched by shared clones.

The J gene is TRBJ2-7, the V gene TRBV7-9, with 8 bases aligning to TRBD2. J lost 0 bases, V lost 1 base, and 11 bases had no gene match. This CDR3 spans 18 amino acids. CDR1 is SEHNR, CDR2 FQNEAQ, per germline (reference sequence). CDR3 in DNA: TGTGCCAGCAGCTTAGGGTGGTCCCGGGAGGGCTCCTCCTACGAGCAGTACTTC. It encodes CASSLGWSREGSSYEQYF. Looking up the rest from reference TRBV7-9 and TRBJ2-7 gives the full variable domain: DTGVSQNPRHKITKRGQNVTFRCDPISEHNRLYWYRQTLGQGPEFLTYFQNEAQLEKSRLLSDRFSAERPKGSFSTLEIQRTEQGDSAMYLCASSLGWSREGSSYEQYFGPGTRLTVT.

This chain links TRBV4-1 with TRBJ1-1; a possible D gene is TRBD1 (5 bases). This CDR3 has 15 amino acids. V shed 1 base and J shed 4 bases, with 13 bases lying between them. Germline V gives CDR1 MGHRA, CDR2 YSYEKL. CDR3 region: CASSQVQGTFTEAFF. The CDR3 DNA reads as TGCGCCAGCAGCCAAGTTCAGGGTACGTTCACTGAAGCTTTCTTT.

This clonotype was counted many times. The chain recombines TRBV2 with TRBJ2-2, with D possibly matching TRBD1 (5 bases). The germline V and J ends were trimmed by 2 bases and 8 bases, with 12 bases remaining between them. The CDR3 runs 14 residues. Germline CDR1 reads SNHLY; CDR2 reads FYNNEI. The CDR3 coding sequence is TGTGCCAGCAGTGAAACCTGGACAACTGGGGAGCTGTTTTTT. Translated, it gives CASSETWTTGELFF.

The DNA of the CDR3 is TGTGCCAGCAGCTTGAAACTCCTAGCGGGAGTTATTAAAGAGACCCAGTACTTC. This gives the protein CASSLKLLAGVIKETQYF. The chain links TRBV5-4 to TRBJ2-5, with 10 bases fitting TRBD2. CDR3 size: 18 residues. The junction had 12 bases not matched to a gene; V was cut back by 1 base and J by 3 bases. Germline CDR1 reads SGHNT; CDR2 reads YYREEE (reference sequence).

There are many counts of this clonotype. The rearrangement joins TRBV28 to TRBJ2-7, with a possible D match to TRBD2 (6 bases). Trimming left V 5 bases short and J 0 bases short, with 14 bases between. The CDR3 contains 15 residues. From germline, CDR1 is MDHEN and CDR2 SYDVKM. The CDR3 loop is CASSPLRESSYEQYF. The CDR3 DNA sequence: TGTGCCAGCAGTCCCCTCCGGGAGAGCTCCTACGAGCAGTACTTC.

The rearrangement uses TRBV3-1 and TRBJ2-7; 11 bases line up with TRBD2. The CDR3 loop spans 16 amino acids. Germline V gene sequence: CDR1 LGHDT, CDR2 YNNKEL (reference sequence). J was trimmed by 6 bases and V by 5 bases; bases with no gene match: 12. In DNA, the CDR3 is TGTGCCAGCAGCGGTCGACTAGCGGGAAACTGGCGCGAGCAGTACTTC. Protein sequence: CASSGRLAGNWREQYF.

This clonotype is a singleton in its sample. The chain is built from TRBV6-2 or TRBV6-3 and TRBJ1-5; a weak D match, TRBD1 (6 bases). The CDR3 runs to 14 residues. V dropped 9 bases and J dropped 6 bases, with 18 bases sitting between them. The V gene's germline CDR1 is MNHEY and CDR2 SVGEGT. CDR3 DNA: TGTGCCAGTGAAGGGGGGTCAGGGGCTCAGCCCCAGCATTTT. Its protein is CASEGGSGAQPQHF.

This clonotype was seen at least ten times. The J gene is TRBJ2-4, the V gene TRBV28; 9 nucleotides line up with TRBD2. Germline V CDR1 and CDR2: MDHEN, SYDVKM. With V trimmed by 5 bases and J by 16 bases, 24 bases remained unmatched. There are 17 residues in the CDR3. The CDR3, as DNA: TGTGCCAGCAGTCCCCAGCCACTAGCGGGCATGACCCTTGGGGTTTACTTC. Amino acids: CASSPQPLAGMTLGVYF.

The chain is built from TRBV5-5 and TRBJ1-6; D possibly corresponds to TRBD1 (5 bases). V was cut by 4 bases and J by 7 bases, with 21 bases left in between. The CDR3 spans 17 residues. Germline assignment: CDR1 SGHKS and CDR2 YYEKEE (reference sequence). The CDR3 loop reads CASSLGLRLGGNSPLHF. The DNA of the CDR3 is TGTGCCAGCAGCCTCGGATTACGTCTGGGGGGAAATTCACCCCTCCACTTT.

The V gene is TRBV19, the J gene TRBJ2-5; maybe TRBD2 (6 bases). Germline loops: CDR1 LNHDA, CDR2 SQIVND (reference sequence). CDR3 size: 14 residues. V was shortened by 5 bases and J by 7 bases, with 17 bases between the two germline ends. CDR3 loop: CASSLGLPSRTQYF. The CDR3 nucleotides read TGTGCCAGTAGTTTGGGACTCCCCAGCCGGACCCAGTACTTC.

In its sample, this clonotype was seen many times. DNA for the CDR3: TGCAGTGCTAGTGGTTTTAGCGGGAGAGAGCAGTACTTC. It translates to CSASGFSGREQYF. The chain employs TRBV20-1 and TRBJ2-7; 9 nucleotides line up with TRBD2. The CDR3 loop spans 13 amino acids. J lost 7 bases, V lost 3 bases, and 7 bases had no gene match. CDR1 and CDR2 from the germline V gene are DFQATT and SNEGSKA (reference sequence).

The chain joins TRBV13 to TRBJ2-7; D ambiguous. Trimming left V 0 bases short and J 2 bases short, with 11 bases between. The CDR3 totals 15 residues. The germline CDR1 and CDR2 sequences are PRHDT and FYEKMQ (reference sequence). CDR3 nucleotide sequence: TGTGCCAGCAGCTTAGGACGATCGATGACCTACGAGCAGTACTTC. Translated, it gives CASSLGRSMTYEQYF.

V is TRBV28 and J is TRBJ1-2; D unclear. CDR1 and CDR2 from the germline V gene are MDHEN and SYDVKM. The CDR3 spans 14 residues. Trimming removed 2 bases from V and 4 bases from J, with 11 bases in between. In DNA form, the CDR3 reads TGTGCCAGCAGTTTAGGGAGTCACACCTATGGCTACACCTTC. This codes for CASSLGSHTYGYTF.

This clonotype was counted at least ten times. This chain connects TRBV28 to TRBJ1-5, with D perhaps matching TRBD1 (5 bases). Trimming cost V 5 bases and J 4 bases, with 12 bases left between them. The CDR3 has 14 residues. The germline gives CDR1 MDHEN, CDR2 SYDVKM. The CDR3 reads CASSPRGPNQPQHF. The CDR3, as DNA: TGTGCCAGCAGTCCCCGGGGCCCTAATCAGCCCCAGCATTTT.

For the CDR3, the DNA is TGCAGTGCTGGGGGGGTGAGCCAGCCCCAGCATTTT. Residues: CSAGGVSQPQHF. The rearrangement joins TRBV20-1 to TRBJ1-5; D is possibly TRBD1 (5 bases). V shed 5 bases and J shed 7 bases, with 12 bases lying between them. The CDR3 length is 12 residues. CDR1 is DFQATT and CDR2 is SNEGSKA in the germline V gene (reference sequence).

The genes are TRBV11-2 and TRBJ1-3; D not certain. CDR1 is SGHAT and CDR2 is FQNNGV in the germline V gene. The CDR3 loop spans 19 amino acids. Trimming removed 5 bases from V and 0 bases from J, with 23 bases in between. CDR3 coding DNA: TGTGCCAGCAGCACAAACTACCCGGACGGAAAGAGCTCTGGAAACACCATATATTTT. Amino acids: CASSTNYPDGKSSGNTIYF.